The 5 T cell receptor beta chains in this list originate from one sample, sequenced in a study of cytotoxic CD8 clonotypes in ibrutinib-treated CLL. Produced via immunoSEQ multiplex PCR; TCRdb's table is partial and in-frame only. This table holds roughly 330,000 clones, roughly 71% found once. Source: PBMCs, taken after 36 months of ibrutinib treatment. The source of these receptors is a human donor with chronic lymphocytic leukemia.

The chain recombines TRBV5-1 with TRBJ2-3; 7 nucleotides agree with TRBD2. This CDR3 is 15 amino acids long. With 5 bases clipped from V and 1 base from J, the junction kept 7 bases outside the gene matches. Germline V CDR1 and CDR2: SGHRS, YFSETQ. The CDR3 loop is CASRAGWLGTDTQYF. The DNA for the CDR3 is TGCGCCAGCAGAGCGGGGTGGCTGGGCACAGATACGCAGTATTTT.

The chain recombines TRBV7-9 with TRBJ1-2; D not certain. The CDR3 sequence is 15 residues long. Trimming removed 1 base at V and 3 bases at J, with 12 bases between. Germline V gives CDR1 SEHNR, CDR2 FQNEAQ (reference sequence). The CDR3 DNA follows: TGTGCCAGCAGCTTAGGTGAAGGGAGGGACTATGGCTACACCTTC. It is translated as CASSLGEGRDYGYTF.

This clone was picked up a small number of times. This chain uses TRBV5-1 with TRBJ2-7, with 11 bases lining up with TRBD2. The CDR3 covers 14 residues. J was trimmed by 4 bases and V by 3 bases; bases with no gene match: 3. The germline gives CDR1 SGHRS, CDR2 YFSETQ. CDR3 coding DNA: TGCGCCAGCAGCTCTAGCGGGGGGCAGTACGAGCAGTACTTC. This translates into CASSSSGGQYEQYF.

The chain uses TRBV5-1 and TRBJ2-1; D tentatively reads TRBD1 or TRBD2 (5 bases each). The CDR3 runs 14 residues. V lost 3 bases, J lost 7 bases, and 14 bases lay in between. The germline CDR1 and CDR2 sequences are SGHRS and YFSETQ. CDR3 bases: TGCGCCAGCAGCTGGGACGGAGTCCGGAATGAGCAGTTCTTC. This sequence encodes CASSWDGVRNEQFF.

This chain uses TRBV5-6 with TRBJ1-1; D uncertain. From germline, CDR1 is SGHDT and CDR2 YYEEEE. The CDR3 is 13 amino acids. V was trimmed by 0 bases and J by 6 bases, leaving 9 bases between them. The CDR3 loop is CASSLAGRAEAFF. CDR3 bases: TGTGCCAGCAGCTTGGCTGGGCGGGCTGAAGCTTTCTTT.